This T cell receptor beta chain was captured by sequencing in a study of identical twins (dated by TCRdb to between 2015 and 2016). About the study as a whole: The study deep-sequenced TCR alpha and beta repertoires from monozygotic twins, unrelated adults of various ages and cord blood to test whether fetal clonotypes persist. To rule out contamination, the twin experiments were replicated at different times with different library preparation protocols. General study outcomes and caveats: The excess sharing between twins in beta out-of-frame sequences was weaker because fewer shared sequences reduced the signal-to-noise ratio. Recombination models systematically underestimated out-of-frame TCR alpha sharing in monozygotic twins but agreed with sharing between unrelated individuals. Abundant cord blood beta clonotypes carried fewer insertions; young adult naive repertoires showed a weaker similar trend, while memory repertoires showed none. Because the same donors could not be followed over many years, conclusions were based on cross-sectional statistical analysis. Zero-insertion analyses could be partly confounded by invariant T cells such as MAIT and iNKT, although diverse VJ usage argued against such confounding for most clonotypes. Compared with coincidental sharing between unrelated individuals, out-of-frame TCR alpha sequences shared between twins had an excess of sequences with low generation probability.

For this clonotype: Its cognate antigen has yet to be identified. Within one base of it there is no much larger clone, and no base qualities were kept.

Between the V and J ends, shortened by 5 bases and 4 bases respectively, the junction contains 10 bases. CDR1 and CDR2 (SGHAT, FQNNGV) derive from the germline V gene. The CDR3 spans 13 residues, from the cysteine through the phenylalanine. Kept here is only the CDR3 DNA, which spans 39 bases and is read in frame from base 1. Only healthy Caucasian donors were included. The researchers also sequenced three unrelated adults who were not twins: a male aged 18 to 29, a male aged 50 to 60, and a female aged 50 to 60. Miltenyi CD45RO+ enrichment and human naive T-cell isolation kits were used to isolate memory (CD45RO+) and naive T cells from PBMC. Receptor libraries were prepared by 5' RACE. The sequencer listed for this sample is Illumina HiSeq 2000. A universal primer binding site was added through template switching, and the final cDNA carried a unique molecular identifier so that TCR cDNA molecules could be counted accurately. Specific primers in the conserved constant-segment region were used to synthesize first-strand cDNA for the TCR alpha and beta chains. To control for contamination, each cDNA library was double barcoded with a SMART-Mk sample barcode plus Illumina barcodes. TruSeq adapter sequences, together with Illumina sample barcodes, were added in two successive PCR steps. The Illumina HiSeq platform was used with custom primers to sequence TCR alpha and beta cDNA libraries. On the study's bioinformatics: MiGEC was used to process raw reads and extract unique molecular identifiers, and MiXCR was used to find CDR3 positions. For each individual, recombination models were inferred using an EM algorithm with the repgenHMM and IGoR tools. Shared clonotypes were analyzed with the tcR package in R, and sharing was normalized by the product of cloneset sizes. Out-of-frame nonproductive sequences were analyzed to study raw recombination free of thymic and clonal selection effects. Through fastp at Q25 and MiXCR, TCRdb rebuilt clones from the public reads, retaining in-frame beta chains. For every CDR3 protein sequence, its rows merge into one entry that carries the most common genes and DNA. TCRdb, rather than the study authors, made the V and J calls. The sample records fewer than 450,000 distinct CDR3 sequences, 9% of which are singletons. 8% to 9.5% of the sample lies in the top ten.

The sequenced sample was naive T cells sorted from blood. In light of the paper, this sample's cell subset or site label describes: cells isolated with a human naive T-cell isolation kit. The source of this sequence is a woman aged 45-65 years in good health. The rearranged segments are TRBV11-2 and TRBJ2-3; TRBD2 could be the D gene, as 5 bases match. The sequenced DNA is TGTGCCAGCAGCGACCTCGGGGCAGATACGCAGTATTTT. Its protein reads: CASSDLGADTQYF.